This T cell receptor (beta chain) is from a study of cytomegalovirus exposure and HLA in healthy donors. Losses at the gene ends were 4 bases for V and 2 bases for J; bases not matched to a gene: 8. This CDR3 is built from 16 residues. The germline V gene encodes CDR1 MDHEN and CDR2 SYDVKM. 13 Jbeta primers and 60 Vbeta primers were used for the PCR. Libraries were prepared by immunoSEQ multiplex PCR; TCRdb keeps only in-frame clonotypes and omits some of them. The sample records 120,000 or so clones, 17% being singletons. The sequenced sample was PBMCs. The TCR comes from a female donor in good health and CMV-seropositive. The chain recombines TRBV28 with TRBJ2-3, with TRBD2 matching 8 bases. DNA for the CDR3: TGTGCCAGCAGTTCGCCGGGACTAGAGGACACAGATACGCAGTATTTT. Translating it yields CASSSPGLEDTDTQYF.